The sequence of this T cell receptor (beta chain) was determined in a study of beta chain features in type 1 diabetes. Points from the study as a whole: Shorter TCRB CDR3s, moderately but significantly so, were found in Type 1 diabetes patients in all four CD4+ subsets.

This CDR3 has 14 residues. J gave up 5 bases and V 2 bases, and 6 bases lay outside the gene matches. Germline CDR1 and CDR2: SGHDT and YYEEEE. Based on CD45RO/CCR7/CD25/CD127/CD95/CD27, CD4+ regulatory, stem cell-like memory, naive and central memory cells were sorted. The investigators reverse transcribed all of the isolated RNA, so they sequenced expressed TCRB transcripts. Method: immunoSEQ multiplex PCR; TCRdb's copy keeps in-frame clones and lacks some. This sample yields roughly 70,000 clones, of which approximately 50% are seen a single time; 0.65% to 0.75% belongs to the top ten. A remark on this clone: What it binds is unknown.

The source material was central memory CD4+ T cells from blood. This chain connects TRBV5-6 to TRBJ1-1; TRBD1 matches 7 bases. The TCR was taken from a man younger than 40 with type 1 diabetes. CDR3 amino acids: CASSFEDRATEAFF. CDR3 DNA: TGTGCCAGCAGCTTTGAAGACAGGGCGACTGAAGCTTTCTTT.